Below are 27 T cell receptor beta chains sequenced from a single sample in a study of T cell responses to AZD1222 COVID-19 vaccine. The repertoire was sequenced with immunoSEQ multiplex PCR; TCRdb's copy has only in-frame clones and lacks some. Seen here are under 140,000 clones, 65% to 85% observed once, and the top ten hold about 4.6%. The material was peripheral blood, obtained on day 0 of AZD1222 vaccination. These receptors were collected from an adult in good health.

On this clone: Other DNA variants within this sample encode the same CDR3. The chain couples TRBV28 to TRBJ1-1, with D uncertain. CDR1 MDHEN and CDR2 SYDVKM come from the germline V gene. Deletions cut 3 bases from V and 2 bases from J, with 4 bases between. CDR3 size: 12 residues. CDR3 DNA: TGTGCCAGCAGTTTGCAAAACACTGAAGCTTTCTTT. It specifies CASSLQNTEAFF.

This clone was recorded a few times. The V and J genes are TRBV2 and TRBJ1-2; no clear D gene. Trimming stripped 4 bases from V and 2 bases from J, with 8 bases between. CDR3 length: 13 amino acids. CDR1 SNHLY and CDR2 FYNNEI come from the germline V gene. The CDR3 sequence is CASSGETNYGYTF. The CDR3 region has the DNA TGTGCCAGCAGTGGAGAGACAAACTATGGCTACACCTTC.

This clone was seen more than once but under ten times. The V call is TRBV7-2, the J call TRBJ2-3; 11 bases align to TRBD2. Per the germline V gene, CDR1 is SGHTA and CDR2 is FQGNSA. The V and J ends lost 5 bases and 9 bases, in that order; junction bases with no gene match: 4. This CDR3 has 13 residues. The CDR3 DNA is TGTGCCAGCAGCACCGGGACTAGCGGAACGCAGTATTTT. This gives the protein CASSTGTSGTQYF.

Concerning this clone: Other DNA variants within this sample encode the same CDR3. The rearrangement joins TRBV18 to TRBJ1-1, with D unresolved. Germline CDR1 KGHSH, CDR2 LQKENI. Deletions cut 1 base from V and 7 bases from J, with 7 bases between. This CDR3 is 12 amino acids long. CDR3 amino acids: CASSPQKGEAFF. The CDR3 DNA reads TGTGCCAGCTCACCACAAAAGGGTGAAGCTTTCTTT.

The CDR3 coding sequence is TGTGCCAGCAGCTTACGGCAGAATACCCTTTCGAACACTGAAGCTTTCTTT. Residues: CASSLRQNTLSNTEAFF. The chain joins TRBV7-2 to TRBJ1-1; D call uncertain. The V end was cut by 2 bases, the J end by 1 base, with 17 bases between. The CDR3 spans 17 residues. Germline lookup yields CDR1 SGHTA and CDR2 FQGNSA.

The chain recombines TRBV19 with TRBJ1-1, with 9 bases matching TRBD1. The germline CDR1 and CDR2 sequences are LNHDA and SQIVND (reference sequence). The CDR3 runs to 15 residues. The V segment lost 6 bases and the J segment 6 bases; nucleotides outside the gene matches: 11. The CDR3 loop is CASRETQGALSEAFF. As DNA, the CDR3 is TGTGCCAGTAGGGAAACACAGGGGGCGTTATCTGAAGCTTTCTTT.

This clone has only a few counts. The rearrangement joins TRBV5-1 to TRBJ1-6; D is unresolved. Trimming took 0 bases from V and 0 from J, leaving 16 bases between them. The germline V gene encodes CDR1 SGHRS and CDR2 YFSETQ. The CDR3 runs 19 residues. The CDR3 spells CASSLGVYTASSYNSPLHF. DNA of the CDR3: TGCGCCAGCAGCTTGGGGGTGTATACGGCCAGCTCCTATAATTCACCCCTCCACTTT. The full variable domain, its missing parts supplied by reference TRBV5-1 and TRBJ1-6, is KAGVTQTPRYLIKTRGQQVTLSCSPISGHRSVSWYQQTPGQGLQFLFEYFSETQRNKGNFPGRFSGRQFSNSRSEMNVSTLELGDSALYLCASSLGVYTASSYNSPLHFGNGTRLTVT.

This chain links TRBV5-6 with TRBJ2-7; 7 nucleotides line up with TRBD2. The CDR3 is made up of 15 amino acids. From germline, CDR1 is SGHDT and CDR2 YYEEEE. J gave up 4 bases and V 4 bases, and 11 bases lay outside the gene matches. The DNA of the CDR3 is TGTGCCAGCAGCCTCCGCCCGGGGGGAAGGTACGAGCAGTACTTC. Its protein is CASSLRPGGRYEQYF.

The chain links TRBV9 to TRBJ2-3, with 7 bases lining up with TRBD1. Per germline, CDR1 SGDLS and CDR2 YYNGEE. The CDR3 has 15 amino acids. V gave up 0 bases and J gave up 5 bases; unmatched junction bases: 6. CDR3 nucleotide sequence: TGTGCCAGCAGCGTAGGTGGCAGGGGGATAGATACGCAGTATTTT. Translating it yields CASSVGGRGIDTQYF.

This clone was seen only once. V gene TRBV7-2 combines with J gene TRBJ1-4; 8 bases fit TRBD1. The CDR3 covers 14 residues. CDR1 is SGHTA, CDR2 FQGNSA, per germline. V gave up 4 bases and J gave up 8 bases; unmatched junction bases: 6. The CDR3 sequence is CASSSTGAQEKLFF. The CDR3 DNA sequence: TGTGCCAGCAGCTCGACAGGGGCGCAGGAAAAACTGTTTTTT.

The rearrangement links TRBV28 to TRBJ2-1; D not certain. V was cut by 5 bases and J by 6 bases, with 5 bases left in between. Looked up from germline, CDR1 is MDHEN and CDR2 is SYDVKM. The CDR3 loop spans 11 amino acids. This CDR3 reads CASSSGNEQFF. For the CDR3, the DNA is TGTGCCAGCAGTAGTGGCAATGAGCAGTTCTTC.

The sample holds one count of this clone. This chain links TRBV27 with TRBJ2-5; TRBD2 is a possible D gene (5 bases). The germline CDR1 and CDR2 sequences are MNHEY and SMNVEV (reference sequence). V lost 2 bases, J lost 1 base, and 14 bases lay in between. The CDR3 sequence is 16 residues long. Here the CDR3 reads CASSLVAFGLQETQYF. CDR3 nucleotides: TGTGCCAGCAGTTTAGTAGCGTTCGGTCTCCAAGAGACCCAGTACTTC.

This clone appeared once. V usage is TRBV15 and J usage is TRBJ1-2; 7 nucleotides align to TRBD1. This CDR3 has 14 residues. From germline, CDR1 is LNHNV and CDR2 YYDKDF (reference sequence). V was pared by 3 bases and J by 6 bases, with 7 bases of the junction left unmatched. Written as DNA, the CDR3 is TGTGCCACCAGCAGGGGGGGGACAGTTAATGGCTACACCTTC. Translating it yields CATSRGGTVNGYTF.

The chain recombines TRBV20-1 with TRBJ2-4; the D gene is possibly TRBD2 (5 bases). V lost 3 bases to trimming and J lost 0 bases, with 9 bases between them. The CDR3 runs to 14 residues. Germline values: CDR1 DFQATT, CDR2 SNEGSKA (reference sequence). This chain's CDR3 is CSASGLLAKNIQYF. CDR3 nucleotide sequence: TGCAGTGCTAGTGGACTCCTAGCCAAAAACATTCAGTACTTC.

This clone was found a few times. This chain joins TRBV9 and TRBJ2-1; 9 bases align to TRBD2. The length of the CDR3 is 19 residues. The trim removed 0 bases at V and 2 bases at J, leaving 12 bases unmatched. CDR1 is SGDLS, CDR2 YYNGEE, per germline. As DNA, the CDR3 is TGTGCCAGCAGCGTAGGTAGCGGGGGCCCCTCCGGAACCTACAATGAGCAGTTCTTC. Translated: CASSVGSGGPSGTYNEQFF.

This chain connects TRBV5-8 to TRBJ1-1; a weak D match, TRBD1 (6 bases). The germline gives CDR1 SGHTS, CDR2 YDEGEE. V was shortened by 4 bases and J by 3 bases, with 13 bases between the two germline ends. CDR3 length equals 14 residues. Here the CDR3 reads CASSLRDIDTEAFF. The CDR3 nucleotides are TGTGCCAGCAGCCTCCGGGACATCGACACTGAAGCTTTCTTT.

This chain joins TRBV6-2 or TRBV6-3 and TRBJ2-3, with TRBD2 as a possible D gene (5 bases). V was shortened by 4 bases and J by 0 bases, with 11 bases between the two germline ends. Per the germline V gene, CDR1 is MNHEY and CDR2 is SVGEGT. The CDR3 runs 15 residues. CDR3 sequence reads: CASSLWRTSTDTQYF. The CDR3 nucleotides read TGTGCCAGCAGTTTATGGCGGACTAGCACAGATACGCAGTATTTT.

The chain recombines TRBV28 with TRBJ1-5; 9 nucleotides align to TRBD1. Per the germline V gene, CDR1 is MDHEN and CDR2 is SYDVKM. This CDR3 contains 15 residues. V was pared by 6 bases and J by 7 bases, with 10 bases of the junction left unmatched. Here the CDR3 DNA reads TGTGCCAGCAGCAAACCGGGACAGGGCCGACAGCCCCAGCATTTT. It codes for CASSKPGQGRQPQHF. The whole variable domain, remainder taken from reference TRBV28 and TRBJ1-5, is DVKVTQSSRYLVKRTGEKVFLECVQDMDHENMFWYRQDPGLGLRLIYFSYDVKMKEKGDIPEGYSVSREKKERFSLILESASTNQTSMYLCASSKPGQGRQPQHFGDGTRLSIL.

The chain couples TRBV2 to TRBJ1-4, with 9 positions matching TRBD1. Germline V gene sequence: CDR1 SNHLY, CDR2 FYNNEI. The CDR3 has 15 amino acids. V was pared by 4 bases and J by 7 bases, with 7 bases of the junction left unmatched. CDR3 DNA sequence: TGTGCCAGCAGTGCGGACAGGGGATGGGGTGAAAAACTGTTTTTT. Protein product: CASSADRGWGEKLFF.

This clone was seen a few times. This sample also contains other DNA sequences that code for the same CDR3. This rearrangement joins TRBV19 to TRBJ2-5, with 7 bases matching TRBD1. V shed 3 bases, J shed 1 base, and the junction held 5 bases outside the gene matches. The CDR3 is made up of 15 amino acids. From germline, CDR1 is LNHDA and CDR2 SQIVND (reference sequence). CDR3 protein: CASSIGGTVQETQYF. The CDR3 DNA reads TGTGCCAGTAGTATTGGTGGGACAGTCCAAGAGACCCAGTACTTC. The entire variable domain, with the rest obtained from reference TRBV19 and TRBJ2-5, is as follows: DGGITQSPKYLFRKEGQNVTLSCEQNLNHDAMYWYRQDPGQGLRLIYYSQIVNDFQKGDIAEGYSVSREKKESFPLTVTSAQKNPTAFYLCASSIGGTVQETQYFGPGTRLLVL.

With respect to this clone: The junction shows a germline mismatch at one end, possibly a read error. The chain couples TRBV7-7 to TRBJ2-5, with D perhaps being TRBD1 or TRBD2 (6 bases each). The germline V gene encodes CDR1 SSHAT and CDR2 FNYEAQ (reference sequence). This CDR3 comprises 16 residues. The CDR3 DNA is TGTGCTAGCAGCCCCCGACTAGGTTGCAGGGGAGAGACCCAGTACTTC. This gives the protein CASSPRLGCRGETQYF. The full variable domain, rest sourced from reference TRBV7-7 and TRBJ2-5, is GAGVSQSPRYKVTKRGQDVTLRCDPISSHATLYWYQQALGQGPEFLTYFNYEAQPDKSGLPSDRFSAERPEGSISTLTIQRTEQRDSAMYRCASSPRLGCRGETQYFGPGTRLLVL.

The CDR3 DNA follows: TGTGCCAGCAGCTTGGCCGGAGGGGGGAGGGCTGGAAACACCATATATTTT. Residues: CASSLAGGGRAGNTIYF. The V gene is TRBV5-6, the J gene TRBJ1-3; D possibly corresponds to TRBD1 (6 bases). The CDR3 consists of 17 residues. Germline V gene sequence: CDR1 SGHDT, CDR2 YYEEEE. Trimming pared 0 bases from V and 2 bases from J, leaving 15 bases between.

The chain uses TRBV7-9 and TRBJ2-5; a possible D gene is TRBD1 (6 bases). CDR3 length: 14 amino acids. Germline-derived CDR1 and CDR2 are SEHNR and FQNEAQ (reference sequence). V was clipped by 5 bases and J by 5 bases, with 15 bases between them. CDR3 residues: CASSPQGPRETQYF. CDR3 bases: TGTGCCAGCAGCCCCCAGGGGCCCAGGGAGACCCAGTACTTC.

V gene TRBV4-3 combines with J gene TRBJ1-2; no reliable D call. The CDR3 extends over 16 amino acids. Trimming stripped 3 bases from V and 6 bases from J, with 20 bases between. Germline CDR1 LGHNA, CDR2 YSLEER. The CDR3 here is CASSHTDLLGGNGYTF. The CDR3 coding sequence is TGCGCCAGCAGCCATACCGACCTCTTGGGAGGGAATGGCTACACCTTC.

The sample holds a few counts of this clone. The V call is TRBV2, the J call TRBJ2-3; no definite D call. Per germline, CDR1 SNHLY and CDR2 FYNNEI. The CDR3 extends over 13 amino acids. V was trimmed by 8 bases and J by 2 bases, leaving 11 bases between them. The DNA for the CDR3 is TGTGCCAGCGGACCGCCCTACACAGATACGCAGTATTTT. This sequence encodes CASGPPYTDTQYF.

This clone was found a few times. The chain recombines TRBV5-1 with TRBJ1-3; the D gene is possibly TRBD1 (5 bases). CDR3 length: 15 residues. In germline, CDR1 is SGHRS, CDR2 YFSETQ. The V end was cut by 7 bases, the J end by 0 bases, with 14 bases between. CDR3 sequence reads: CASATGTLSGNTIYF. The DNA of the CDR3 is TGCGCCAGCGCCACTGGGACTCTCTCTGGAAACACCATATATTTT.

The CDR3 nucleotides read TGTGCCAGCAGCCTGGGGGTCACTAATGAAAAACTGTTTTTT. This translates into CASSLGVTNEKLFF. This rearrangement joins TRBV5-6 to TRBJ1-4; D may be TRBD1 (5 bases). Trimming removed 4 bases at V and 2 bases at J, with 9 bases between. CDR1 is SGHDT and CDR2 is YYEEEE in the germline V gene. The CDR3 is made up of 14 amino acids.